Below are 12 T cell receptor beta chains sequenced from a single sample in a study of T cell repertoires in cytomegalovirus infection. A single record per CDR3 protein comes from TCRdb applying MiXCR to the reads. The sample holds about 700,000 distinct CDR3 sequences, around a third seen once. The antigens of these receptors remain unknown. The sample here was cultured PBMCs, taken from culture after CMV antigen stimulation. The receptors here all came from a human donor in good health (CMV status not recorded). Some clones in this sample may be carry-over from other donors' samples.

This chain connects TRBV12-3 or TRBV12-4 to TRBJ1-4; D unclear. Trimming left V 5 bases short and J 8 bases short, with 18 bases between. This CDR3 spans 15 amino acids. In nucleotides, the CDR3 is TGTGCCAGCAGTCCCCCGGACGGAACGGGGGAAAAACTGTTTTTT. This translates into CASSPPDGTGEKLFF.

This clonotype came up many times. The V gene is TRBV7-2, the J gene TRBJ1-5, with 10 positions matching TRBD1. The CDR3 totals 16 residues. Trimming removed 2 bases from V and 3 bases from J; junction bases left unmatched: 4. The germline V gene encodes CDR1 SGHTA and CDR2 FQGNSA. This CDR3 reads CASSLPGTGANQPQHF. In DNA, the CDR3 is TGTGCCAGCAGCTTACCCGGGACAGGGGCCAATCAGCCCCAGCATTTT.

The chain has TRBV27 and TRBJ2-1, with 13 positions matching TRBD2. Germline CDR1 MNHEY, CDR2 SMNVEV (reference sequence). The CDR3 runs 17 residues. With V trimmed by 7 bases and J by 6 bases, 12 bases remained unmatched. Written as DNA, the CDR3 is TGTGCCAGCACCGAACGACTAGCGGGAGGTCGGGCCAATGAGCAGTTCTTC. Translation gives CASTERLAGGRANEQFF.

This clonotype was counted at least ten times. The chain uses TRBV7-8 and TRBJ2-2; no clear D. With 1 base removed from V and 3 bases from J, the gap between germline ends came to 6 bases. The length of the CDR3 is 14 residues. The germline V gene has CDR1 SGHVS and CDR2 FQNEAQ. CDR3 protein: CASSLGLYTGELFF. The CDR3 DNA follows: TGTGCCAGCAGCTTAGGGCTCTACACCGGGGAGCTGTTTTTT. Full variable domain (rest looked up from reference TRBV7-8 and TRBJ2-2): GAGVSQSPRYKVAKRGQDVALRCDPISGHVSLFWYQQALGQGPEFLTYFQNEAQLDKSGLPSDRFFAERPEGSVSTLKIQRTQQEDSAVYLCASSLGLYTGELFFGEGSRLTVL.

The genes are TRBV5-1 and TRBJ2-7; D ambiguous. This CDR3 region has 13 residues. Germline values: CDR1 SGHRS, CDR2 YFSETQ. V shed 4 bases and J shed 6 bases, with 14 bases lying between them. The CDR3 loop reads CASSPTSLSEQYF. In DNA form, the CDR3 reads TGCGCCAGCAGCCCCACTTCTTTATCCGAGCAGTACTTC.

V is TRBV7-2 and J is TRBJ1-5; no clear D gene. There are 13 residues in the CDR3. Germline CDR1 SGHTA, CDR2 FQGNSA. The germline V and J ends were trimmed by 4 bases and 3 bases, with 7 bases remaining between them. CDR3 in DNA: TGTGCCAGCAGCTCTCTTATCAATCAGCCCCAGCATTTT. Amino acid sequence: CASSSLINQPQHF.

This clonotype has a handful of counts. The chain combines TRBV4-3 with TRBJ2-7; 7 positions agree with TRBD1. V was clipped by 1 base and J by 3 bases; unmatched bases: 6. This CDR3 spans 15 amino acids. CDR1 and CDR2 (germline): LGHNA, YSLEER. The CDR3 reads CASSQVMGQSYEQYF. The CDR3 DNA is TGCGCCAGCAGCCAAGTAATGGGACAGAGCTACGAGCAGTACTTC.

The chain employs TRBV7-9 and TRBJ1-4; weak D call: TRBD1 (5 bases). Germline values: CDR1 SEHNR, CDR2 FQNEAQ (reference sequence). The CDR3 has 15 residues. The V gene lost 6 bases and the J gene lost 5 bases, with 16 bases spanning the gap. CDR3 bases: TGTGCCAGCAGTACATTTGGACACGGAAATGAAAAACTGTTTTTT. It codes for CASSTFGHGNEKLFF.

This clonotype has more than one count but fewer than ten. The genes are TRBV20-1 and TRBJ2-1, with TRBD2 matching 9 bases. Germline lookup yields CDR1 DFQATT and CDR2 SNEGSKA (reference sequence). Losses at the gene ends were 0 bases for V and 7 bases for J; bases not matched to a gene: 10. The CDR3 contains 16 residues. The CDR3 DNA follows: TGCAGTGCTAGAGATCCGAATAGCGGGAGTTTGAATGAGCAGTTCTTC. Protein: CSARDPNSGSLNEQFF.

This chain joins TRBV4-2 and TRBJ2-7; no reliable D call. V lost 3 bases and J lost 1, with 10 bases in between. CDR3 length: 14 amino acids. Germline CDR1 is LGHNA and CDR2 is YNFKEQ. Here the CDR3 DNA reads TGTGCCAGCAGCCAGTTCGACGGGTCCTACGAGCAGTACTTC. Amino acid sequence: CASSQFDGSYEQYF.

The chain combines TRBV7-8 with TRBJ2-7; TRBD1 matches at 8 bases. CDR3 length: 14 amino acids. With 4 bases clipped from V and 2 bases from J, the junction kept 4 bases outside the gene matches. Germline assignment: CDR1 SGHVS and CDR2 FQNEAQ. The CDR3, as DNA: TGTGCCAGCAGCTCCCCGACAGGGGCCTACGAGCAGTACTTC. Amino acid sequence: CASSSPTGAYEQYF.

The rearrangement joins TRBV7-2 to TRBJ1-3; D is undetermined. The germline gives CDR1 SGHTA, CDR2 FQGNSA. V lost 5 bases, J lost 4 bases, and 6 bases lay in between. CDR3 length equals 12 residues. CDR3 sequence (DNA): TGTGCCAGCAGCCAACAGGGAAACACCATATATTTT. Encoded protein: CASSQQGNTIYF.